The 11 T cell receptor beta chains below were found in one sample sequenced in a study of T cells in women clearing cervical HPV infection. The data were produced by immunoSEQ multiplex PCR, yet TCRdb's version contains in-frame clones alone and is incomplete. Here the sample table reports over 25,000 clones. Sequencing input: blood buffy coat. These receptors were collected from a woman aged 18 to 75 with a cervical HPV16 infection that either progressed to CIN3+ or cleared (not recorded which).

To note about this clone: Read sequence stops 3 residues before the CDR3 end, and the germline J gene provides the missing end. This chain links TRBV2 with TRBJ2-1; 10 nucleotides agree with TRBD1. The germline V gene has CDR1 SNHLY and CDR2 FYNNEI. The ends lost 5 bases at V and 5 bases at J; junction bases unmatched: 6. This CDR3 comprises 15 residues. The sequenced part of the CDR3 DNA is TGTGCCAGCAGTCAAGGACAGGGGGGCGACAATGAG. Protein product: CASSQGQGGDNE. The CDR3 in full is CASSQGQGGDNEQFF.

A word on this clone: Read coverage stops 3 residues before the CDR3 terminus; the germline J gene supplies the remainder. The J gene is TRBJ2-4, the V gene TRBV19; 8 nucleotides match TRBD1. The CDR3 length is 14 residues. From germline, CDR1 is LNHDA and CDR2 SQIVND (reference sequence). The CDR3 here is CASTPGQGDYGQYF. Incomplete CDR3 DNA: TGTGCCAGTACCCCCGGACAGGGCGACTATGGT. The full variable domain, completed using reference TRBV19 and TRBJ2-4, is DGGITQSPKYLFRKEGQNVTLSCEQNLNHDAMYWYRQDPGQGLRLIYYSQIVNDFQKGDIAEGYSVSREKKESFPLTVTSAQKNPTAFYLCASTPGQGDYGQYFGAGTRLSVL.

Concerning this clone: The read ends 3 residues shy of where the CDR3 ends; the end is completed using the germline J gene. The chain links TRBV20-1 to TRBJ1-1; weak D call: TRBD1 (5 bases). This CDR3 comprises 15 residues. The germline V gene encodes CDR1 DFQATT and CDR2 SNEGSKA (reference sequence). Trimming shortened V by 6 bases and J by 1 base, and 18 bases separated the two germline ends. The chain's CDR3 is CSALLLTAGNTEAFF. The sequenced part of the CDR3 DNA is TGCAGTGCCCTCCTCTTGACAGCCGGGAACACTGAA.

With respect to this clone: The read ends 3 residues early relative to the CDR3; the germline J gene fills the gap. This chain connects TRBV19 to TRBJ1-5, with no clear D. This CDR3 is built from 14 residues. The V gene lost 10 bases and the J gene lost 3 bases, with 16 bases spanning the gap. The germline CDR1 and CDR2 sequences are LNHDA and SQIVND (reference sequence). This CDR3 reads CATSSKHPNQPQHF. The CDR3 DNA, read in part, is TGTGCCACCTCATCAAAACACCCCAATCAGCCC.

Comments on this clone: The read halts 3 residues ahead of the CDR3 end, with the missing end drawn from the germline J gene. The rearrangement links TRBV3-1 (or the pseudogene TRBV3-2) to TRBJ1-3; tentatively, D is TRBD1 (6 bases). The V gene's germline CDR1 is LGHDT and CDR2 YNNKEL (reference sequence). The CDR3 is made up of 13 amino acids. Trimming removed 6 bases at V and 0 bases at J, with 6 bases between. The CDR3 bases that were read are TGTGCCAGCAGGGACAGCTCTGGAAACACC. Encoded protein: CASRDSSGNT. The whole CDR3 protein is CASRDSSGNTIYF.

Note on this clone: With the read ending 3 residues before the CDR3 end, the germline J gene is used to fill in that end. The rearrangement joins TRBV16 to TRBJ1-2, with D tentatively TRBD1 (6 bases). CDR1 is KGHSY and CDR2 is FQNENV in the germline V gene. The CDR3 contains 13 residues. This CDR3 reads CASSHTGSEGYTF. The covered CDR3 bases are TGTGCCAGCAGCCACACAGGGTCGGAGGGC.

Concerning this clone: The read comes to an end 3 residues before the CDR3 does, leaving the germline J gene to fill in the end. The rearrangement joins TRBV7-8 to TRBJ1-2, with unresolved D. CDR1 is SGHVS, CDR2 FQNEAQ, per germline. There are 13 residues in the CDR3. V lost 2 bases to trimming and J lost 4 bases, with 8 bases between them. The chain's CDR3 is CASSLYPGYGYTF. The DNA read from the CDR3 is TGTGCCAGCAGCTTATATCCAGGCTATGGC. The entire variable domain, with the rest obtained from reference TRBV7-8 and TRBJ1-2, is as follows: GAGVSQSPRYKVAKRGQDVALRCDPISGHVSLFWYQQALGQGPEFLTYFQNEAQLDKSGLPSDRFFAERPEGSVSTLKIQRTQQEDSAVYLCASSLYPGYGYTFGSGTRLTVV.

With respect to this clone: The CDR3 extends 3 residues past the end of the read, so its final part is completed from the germline J gene. The chain links TRBV10-1 to TRBJ1-1; D is undetermined. This CDR3 is 13 amino acids long. The germline gives CDR1 WNHNN, CDR2 SYGVQD (reference sequence). V dropped 5 bases and J dropped 4 bases, with 11 bases sitting between them. This chain's CDR3 is CASSPGIGTEAFF. The CDR3 bases that were read are TGCGCCAGCAGTCCAGGTATTGGCACTGAA.

A word on this clone: The CDR3 goes on 3 residues after the read ends, and that part is filled in from the germline J gene. This chain uses TRBV20-1 with TRBJ2-5; 15 bases are a match to TRBD2. V was pared by 4 bases and J by 2 bases, with 5 bases of the junction left unmatched. This CDR3 comprises 16 residues. Germline V CDR1 and CDR2: DFQATT, SNEGSKA (reference sequence). Incomplete CDR3 DNA: TGCAGTGCTATTGGGACTAGCGGGGGGAAACAAGAGACC. Translated, it gives CSAIGTSGGKQET. The entire CDR3 is CSAIGTSGGKQETQYF.

About this clone itself: The CDR3 end falls 3 residues outside the read, so it is completed with the germline J gene. The chain couples TRBV5-1 to TRBJ1-1, with D possibly being TRBD1 (6 bases). This CDR3 contains 12 residues. The germline gives CDR1 SGHRS, CDR2 YFSETQ. The CDR3 DNA, read in part, is TGCGCCAGCCGTCTGGTGGGGACAGAA. Its protein is CASRLVGTE. The CDR3 as a whole reads CASRLVGTEAFF. Together with reference TRBV5-1 and TRBJ1-1, the CDR3 gives the full variable domain: KAGVTQTPRYLIKTRGQQVTLSCSPISGHRSVSWYQQTPGQGLQFLFEYFSETQRNKGNFPGRFSGRQFSNSRSEMNVSTLELGDSALYLCASRLVGTEAFFGQGTRLTVV.

Concerning this clone itself: The read ends 3 residues before the CDR3 terminus; that terminus is restored from the germline J gene. The V and J genes are TRBV9 and TRBJ2-7; 9 bases align to TRBD2. The CDR3 loop spans 15 amino acids. The germline gives CDR1 SGDLS, CDR2 YYNGEE. V gave up 3 bases and J gave up 4 bases; unmatched junction bases: 8. The CDR3 protein is CASSEGASGNYEQYF. The sequenced part of the CDR3 DNA is TGTGCCAGCAGCGAGGGGGCTAGCGGGAATTACGAG.